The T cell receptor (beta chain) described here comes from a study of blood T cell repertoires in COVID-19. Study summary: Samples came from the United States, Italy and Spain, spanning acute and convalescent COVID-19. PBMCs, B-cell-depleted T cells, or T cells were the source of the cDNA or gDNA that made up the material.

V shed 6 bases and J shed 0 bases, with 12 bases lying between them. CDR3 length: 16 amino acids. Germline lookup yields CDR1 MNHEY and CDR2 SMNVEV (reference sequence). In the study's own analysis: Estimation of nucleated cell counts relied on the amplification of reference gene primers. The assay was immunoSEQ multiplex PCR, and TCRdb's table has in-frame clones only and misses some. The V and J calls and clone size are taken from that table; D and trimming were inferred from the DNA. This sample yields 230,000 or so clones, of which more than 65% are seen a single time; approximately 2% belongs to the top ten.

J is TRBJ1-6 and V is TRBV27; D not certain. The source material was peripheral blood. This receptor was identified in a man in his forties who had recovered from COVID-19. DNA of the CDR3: TGTGCCAGCAGCCCCGGGGAAACCTCCTATAATTCACCCCTCCACTTT. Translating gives CASSPGETSYNSPLHF.